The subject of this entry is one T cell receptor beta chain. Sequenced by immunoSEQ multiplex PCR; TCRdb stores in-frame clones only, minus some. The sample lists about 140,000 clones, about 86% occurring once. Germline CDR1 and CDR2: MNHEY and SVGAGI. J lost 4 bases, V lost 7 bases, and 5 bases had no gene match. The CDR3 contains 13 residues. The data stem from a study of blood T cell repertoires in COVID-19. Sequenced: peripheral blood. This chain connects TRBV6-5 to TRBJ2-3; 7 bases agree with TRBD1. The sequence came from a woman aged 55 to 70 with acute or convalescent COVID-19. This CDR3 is CASKNTGADTQYF. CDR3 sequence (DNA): TGTGCCAGCAAAAATACAGGGGCAGATACGCAGTATTTT.